This TCR beta chain was obtained from a study of regulatory T cells in long-lasting Graves disease. Both iRepertoire HTBI primers and Arm-PCR of CDR3 regions were used to build the TCR beta libraries. TCRdb fed the multiplex PCR reads into MiXCR, producing one record per CDR3 protein. The sample has roughly 510,000 distinct CDR3 sequences; 16% are singletons. V lost 3 bases and J lost 4; bases outside the gene matches: 13. The germline CDR1 and CDR2 sequences are SGHRS and YFSETQ. The CDR3 contains 16 residues. Time point of the sample: newly diagnosed GD, antithyroid drugs for less than 3 months. TCR sequences were obtained from RNA taken from PBMCs. The same sample was also studied in work on T cells in Graves' hyperthyroidism and ophthalmopathy.

This material consisted of peripheral blood mononuclear cells (PBMCs), taken at new diagnosis, from a patient treated with antithyroid drugs. V and J are TRBV5-1 and TRBJ2-7; 7 nucleotides line up with TRBD2. The clonotype was recovered from a young man with Graves disease. The CDR3 DNA follows: TGCGCCAGCAGCTCGACCCCCCTAGCGGAGTTATACGAGCAGTACTTC. It codes for CASSSTPLAELYEQYF. The full variable domain, its missing parts supplied by reference TRBV5-1 and TRBJ2-7, is KAGVTQTPRYLIKTRGQQVTLSCSPISGHRSVSWYQQTPGQGLQFLFEYFSETQRNKGNFPGRFSGRQFSNSRSEMNVSTLELGDSALYLCASSSTPLAELYEQYFGPGTRLTVT.